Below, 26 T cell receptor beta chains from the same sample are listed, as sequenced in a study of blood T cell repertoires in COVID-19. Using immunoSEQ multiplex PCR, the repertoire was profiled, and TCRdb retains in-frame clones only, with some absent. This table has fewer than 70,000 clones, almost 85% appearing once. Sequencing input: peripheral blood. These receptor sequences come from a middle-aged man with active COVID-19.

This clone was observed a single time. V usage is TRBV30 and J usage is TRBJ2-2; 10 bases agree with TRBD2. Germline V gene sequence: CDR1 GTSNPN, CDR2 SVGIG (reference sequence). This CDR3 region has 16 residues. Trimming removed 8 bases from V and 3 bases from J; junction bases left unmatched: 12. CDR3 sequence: CARSLAGVRDTGELFF. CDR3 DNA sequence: TGTGCCCGGTCGCTAGCGGGAGTCCGGGACACCGGGGAGCTGTTTTTT.

The CDR3: CAISGLAGESYEQYF. The CDR3 DNA reads TGTGCCATCAGCGGACTAGCGGGGGAATCCTACGAGCAGTACTTC. The chain carries TRBV10-3 and TRBJ2-7; 13 nucleotides agree with TRBD2. The J segment lost 1 base and the V segment lost 6 bases, leaving 3 bases of the junction unmatched. Germline loops: CDR1 ENHRY, CDR2 SYGVKD. The CDR3 runs to 15 residues.

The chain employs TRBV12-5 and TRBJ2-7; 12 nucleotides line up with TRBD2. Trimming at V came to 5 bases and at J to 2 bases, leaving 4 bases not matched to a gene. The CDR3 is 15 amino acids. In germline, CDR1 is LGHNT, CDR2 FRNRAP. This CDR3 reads CASGTASGGAYEQYF. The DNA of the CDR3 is TGTGCTAGTGGTACTGCTAGCGGGGGGGCCTACGAGCAGTACTTC.

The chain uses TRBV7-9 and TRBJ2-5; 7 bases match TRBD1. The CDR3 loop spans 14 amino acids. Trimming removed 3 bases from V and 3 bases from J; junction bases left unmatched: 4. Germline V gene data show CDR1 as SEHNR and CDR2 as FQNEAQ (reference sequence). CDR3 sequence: CASSFRQGKETQYF. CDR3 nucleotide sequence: TGTGCCAGCAGCTTCCGACAGGGAAAAGAGACCCAGTACTTC.

CDR3 residues: CASSIGLTTSPDTQYF. CDR3 bases: TGTGCCAGTAGTATTGGGTTGACTACTAGCCCAGATACGCAGTATTTT. The chain couples TRBV19 to TRBJ2-3, with TRBD2 as a possible D gene (6 bases). This CDR3 contains 16 residues. Trimming left V 3 bases short and J 4 bases short, with 17 bases between. The germline V gene encodes CDR1 LNHDA and CDR2 SQIVND (reference sequence).

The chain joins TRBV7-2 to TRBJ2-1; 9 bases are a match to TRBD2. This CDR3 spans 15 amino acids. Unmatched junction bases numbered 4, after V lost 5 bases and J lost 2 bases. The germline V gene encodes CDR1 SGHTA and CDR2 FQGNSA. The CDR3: CASSEAGGAYNEQFF. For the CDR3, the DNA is TGTGCCAGCAGCGAAGCGGGGGGCGCCTACAATGAGCAGTTCTTC.

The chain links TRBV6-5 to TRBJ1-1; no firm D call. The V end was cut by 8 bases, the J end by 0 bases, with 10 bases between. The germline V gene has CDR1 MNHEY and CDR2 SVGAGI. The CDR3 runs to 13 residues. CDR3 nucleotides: TGTGCCAGCCTGGAACAGCTGAACACTGAAGCTTTCTTT. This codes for CASLEQLNTEAFF.

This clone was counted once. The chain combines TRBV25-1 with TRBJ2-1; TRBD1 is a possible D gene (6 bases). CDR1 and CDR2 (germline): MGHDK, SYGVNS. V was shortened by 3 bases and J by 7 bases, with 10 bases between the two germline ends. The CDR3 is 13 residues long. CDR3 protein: CASSDRGFNEQFF. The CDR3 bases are TGTGCCAGCAGTGACAGGGGTTTTAATGAGCAGTTCTTC.

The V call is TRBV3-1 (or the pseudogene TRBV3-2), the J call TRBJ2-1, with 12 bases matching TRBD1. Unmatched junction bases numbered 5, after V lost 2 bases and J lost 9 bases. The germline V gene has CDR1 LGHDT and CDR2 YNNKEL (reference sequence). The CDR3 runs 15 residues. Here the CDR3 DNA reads TGTGCCAGCAGCCAACCGGGACAGGGGGCCGGTGAGCAGTTCTTC. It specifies CASSQPGQGAGEQFF.

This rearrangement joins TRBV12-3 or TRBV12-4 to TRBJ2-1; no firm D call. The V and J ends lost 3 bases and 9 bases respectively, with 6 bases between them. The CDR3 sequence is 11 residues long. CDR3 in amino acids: CASSFPGEQFF. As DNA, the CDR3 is TGTGCCAGCAGTTTCCCGGGTGAGCAGTTCTTC.

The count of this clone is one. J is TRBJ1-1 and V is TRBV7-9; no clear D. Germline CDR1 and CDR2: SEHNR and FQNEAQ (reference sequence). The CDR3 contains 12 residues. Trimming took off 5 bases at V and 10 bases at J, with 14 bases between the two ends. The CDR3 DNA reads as TGTGCCAGCAGCGGAGAGGCAGTCCCAGCTTTCTTT. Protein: CASSGEAVPAFF.

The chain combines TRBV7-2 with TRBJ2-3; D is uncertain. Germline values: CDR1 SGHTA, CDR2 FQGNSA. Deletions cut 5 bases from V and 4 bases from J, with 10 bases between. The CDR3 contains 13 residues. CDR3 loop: CASSESIADTQYF. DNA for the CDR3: TGTGCCAGCAGCGAGTCTATAGCAGATACGCAGTATTTT. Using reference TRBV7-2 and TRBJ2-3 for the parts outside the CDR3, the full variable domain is GAGVSQSPSNKVTEKGKDVELRCDPISGHTALYWYRQSLGQGLEFLIYFQGNSAPDKSGLPSDRFSAERTGGSVSTLTIQRTQQEDSAVYLCASSESIADTQYFGPGTRLTVL.

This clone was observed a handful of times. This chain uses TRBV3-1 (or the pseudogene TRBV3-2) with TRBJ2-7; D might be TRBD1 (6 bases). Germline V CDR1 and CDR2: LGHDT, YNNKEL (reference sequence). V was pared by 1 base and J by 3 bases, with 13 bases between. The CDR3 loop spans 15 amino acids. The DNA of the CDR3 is TGTGCCAGCAGCCAAGGCGGACAGCTAGGCTACGAGCAGTACTTC. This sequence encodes CASSQGGQLGYEQYF.

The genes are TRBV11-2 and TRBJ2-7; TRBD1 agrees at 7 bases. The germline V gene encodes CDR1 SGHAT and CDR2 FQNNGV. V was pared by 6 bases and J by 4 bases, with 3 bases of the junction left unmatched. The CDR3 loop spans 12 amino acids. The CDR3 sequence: CASRRDSYEQYF. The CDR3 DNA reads TGTGCCAGCAGGAGGGACAGTTACGAGCAGTACTTC.

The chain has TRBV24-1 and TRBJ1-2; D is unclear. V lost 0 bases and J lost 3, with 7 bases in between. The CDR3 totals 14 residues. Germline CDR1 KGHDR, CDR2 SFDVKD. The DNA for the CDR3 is TGTGCCACCAGTGATTTGACCCGGGACTATGGCTACACCTTC. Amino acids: CATSDLTRDYGYTF.

CDR3 sequence: CASSLMPGTGGEGYTF. The CDR3 DNA is TGTGCCAGCAGCCTAATGCCCGGGACAGGGGGCGAGGGCTACACCTTC. This rearrangement joins TRBV7-2 to TRBJ1-2, with TRBD1 matching 12 bases. CDR3 size: 16 residues. J gave up 8 bases and V 5 bases, and 12 bases lay outside the gene matches. The germline CDR1 and CDR2 sequences are SGHTA and FQGNSA.

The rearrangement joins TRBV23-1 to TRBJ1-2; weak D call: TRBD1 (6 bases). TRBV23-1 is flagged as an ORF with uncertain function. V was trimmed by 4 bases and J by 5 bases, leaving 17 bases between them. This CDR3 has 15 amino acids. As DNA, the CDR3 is TGCGCCAGCAGTCTGAGTGGGGGCGGCGGGTATGGCTACACCTTC. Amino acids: CASSLSGGGGYGYTF.

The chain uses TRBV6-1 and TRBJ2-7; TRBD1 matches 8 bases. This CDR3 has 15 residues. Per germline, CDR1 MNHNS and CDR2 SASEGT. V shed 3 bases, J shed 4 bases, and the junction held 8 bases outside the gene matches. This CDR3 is CASSETGDPSYEQYF. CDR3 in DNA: TGTGCCAGCAGTGAGACAGGGGACCCTTCGTACGAGCAGTACTTC.

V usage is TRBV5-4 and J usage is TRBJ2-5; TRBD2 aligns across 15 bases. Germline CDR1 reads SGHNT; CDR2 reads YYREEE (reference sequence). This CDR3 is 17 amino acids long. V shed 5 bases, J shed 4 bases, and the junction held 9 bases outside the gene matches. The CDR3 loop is CASSRGGLAGGGETQYF. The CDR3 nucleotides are TGTGCCAGCAGTCGAGGGGGACTAGCGGGAGGCGGAGAGACCCAGTACTTC. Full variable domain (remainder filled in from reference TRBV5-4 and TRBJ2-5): ETGVTQSPTHLIKTRGQQVTLRCSSQSGHNTVSWYQQALGQGPQFIFQYYREEENGRGNFPPRFSGLQFPNYSSELNVNALELDDSALYLCASSRGGLAGGGETQYFGPGTRLLVL.

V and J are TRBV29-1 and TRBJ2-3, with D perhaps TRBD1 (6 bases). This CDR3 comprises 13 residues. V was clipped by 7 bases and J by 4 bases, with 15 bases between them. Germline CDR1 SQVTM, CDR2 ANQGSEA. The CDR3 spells CSEHRVGADTQYF. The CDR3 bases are TGCAGCGAACACAGGGTAGGGGCAGATACGCAGTATTTT.

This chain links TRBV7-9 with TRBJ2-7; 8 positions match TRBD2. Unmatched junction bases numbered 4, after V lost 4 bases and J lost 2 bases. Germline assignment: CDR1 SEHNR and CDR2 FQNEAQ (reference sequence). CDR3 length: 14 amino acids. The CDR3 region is CASSSAGVTYEQYF. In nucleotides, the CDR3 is TGTGCCAGCAGCTCAGCGGGAGTTACCTACGAGCAGTACTTC. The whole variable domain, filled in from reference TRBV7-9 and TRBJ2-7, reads DTGVSQNPRHKITKRGQNVTFRCDPISEHNRLYWYRQTLGQGPEFLTYFQNEAQLEKSRLLSDRFSAERPKGSFSTLEIQRTEQGDSAMYLCASSSAGVTYEQYFGPGTRLTVT.

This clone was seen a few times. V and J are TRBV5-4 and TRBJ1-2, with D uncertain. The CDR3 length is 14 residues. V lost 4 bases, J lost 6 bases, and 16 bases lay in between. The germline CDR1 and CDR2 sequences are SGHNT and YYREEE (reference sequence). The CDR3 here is CASSPKGGSNGYTF. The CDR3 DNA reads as TGTGCCAGCAGCCCCAAGGGTGGGAGCAATGGCTACACCTTC.

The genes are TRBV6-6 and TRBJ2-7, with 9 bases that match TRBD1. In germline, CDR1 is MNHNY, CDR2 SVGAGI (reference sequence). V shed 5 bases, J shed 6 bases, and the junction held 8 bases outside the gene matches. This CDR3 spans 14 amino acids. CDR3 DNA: TGTGCCAGCAGTGTAACAGGGGGCGGGTTCGAGCAGTACTTC. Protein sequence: CASSVTGGGFEQYF.

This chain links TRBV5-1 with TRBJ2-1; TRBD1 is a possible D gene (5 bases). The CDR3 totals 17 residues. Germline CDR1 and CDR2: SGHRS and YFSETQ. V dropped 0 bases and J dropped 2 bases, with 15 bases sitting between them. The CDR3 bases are TGCGCCAGCAGCTTGGATGGAAGGGGCTCGACCTACAATGAGCAGTTCTTC. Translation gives CASSLDGRGSTYNEQFF.

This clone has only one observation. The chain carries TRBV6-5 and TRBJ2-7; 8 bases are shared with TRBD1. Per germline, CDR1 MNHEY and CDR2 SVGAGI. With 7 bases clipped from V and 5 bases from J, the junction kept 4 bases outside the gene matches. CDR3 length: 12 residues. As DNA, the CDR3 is TGTGCCAGCAAGAGACAGGGGAACGAGCAGTACTTC. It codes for CASKRQGNEQYF.

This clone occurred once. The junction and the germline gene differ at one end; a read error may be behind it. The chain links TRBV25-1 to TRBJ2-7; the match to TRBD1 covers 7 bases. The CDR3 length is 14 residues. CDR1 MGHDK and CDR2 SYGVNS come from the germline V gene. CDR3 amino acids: CASSEGAPDYEQYF. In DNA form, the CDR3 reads TGTGCCAGTAGTGAGGGGGCTCCCGATTACGAGCAGTACTTC.